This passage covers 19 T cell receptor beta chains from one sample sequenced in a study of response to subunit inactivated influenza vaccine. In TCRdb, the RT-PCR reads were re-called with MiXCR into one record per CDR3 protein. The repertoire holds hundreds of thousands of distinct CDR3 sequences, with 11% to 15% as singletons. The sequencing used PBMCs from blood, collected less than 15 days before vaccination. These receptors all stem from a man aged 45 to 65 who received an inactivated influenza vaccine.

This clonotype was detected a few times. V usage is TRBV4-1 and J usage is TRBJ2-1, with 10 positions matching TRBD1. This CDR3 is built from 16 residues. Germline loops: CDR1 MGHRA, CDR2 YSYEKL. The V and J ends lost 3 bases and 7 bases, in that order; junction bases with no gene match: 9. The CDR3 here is CASSHLYRTGGNEQFF. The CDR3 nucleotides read TGCGCCAGCAGCCACCTCTACCGGACAGGGGGGAATGAGCAGTTCTTC.

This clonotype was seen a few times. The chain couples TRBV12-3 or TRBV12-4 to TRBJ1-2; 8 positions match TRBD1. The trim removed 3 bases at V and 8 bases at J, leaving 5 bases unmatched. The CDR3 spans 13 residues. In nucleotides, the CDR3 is TGTGCCAGCAGTTTTAAGACAGGGGAAGGCTACACCTTC. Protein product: CASSFKTGEGYTF.

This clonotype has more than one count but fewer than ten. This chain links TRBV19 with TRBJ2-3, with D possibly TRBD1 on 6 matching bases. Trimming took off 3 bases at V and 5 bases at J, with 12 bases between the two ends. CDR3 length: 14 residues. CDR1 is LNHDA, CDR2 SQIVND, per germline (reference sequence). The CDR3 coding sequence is TGTGCCAGTAGTATGGACAGCTACATAGATACGCAGTATTTT. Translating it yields CASSMDSYIDTQYF.

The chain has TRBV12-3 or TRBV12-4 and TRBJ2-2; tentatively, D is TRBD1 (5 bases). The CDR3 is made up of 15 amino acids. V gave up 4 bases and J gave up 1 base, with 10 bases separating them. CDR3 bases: TGTGCCAGCAGTTCCGGACACAAGAACACCGGGGAGCTGTTTTTT. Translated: CASSSGHKNTGELFF.

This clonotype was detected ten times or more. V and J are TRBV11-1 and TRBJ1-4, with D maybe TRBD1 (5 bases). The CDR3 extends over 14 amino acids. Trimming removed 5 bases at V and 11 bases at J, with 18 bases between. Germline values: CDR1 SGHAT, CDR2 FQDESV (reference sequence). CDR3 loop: CASSRIGHPSKLFF. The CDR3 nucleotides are TGTGCCAGCAGCCGTATTGGACACCCTTCGAAACTGTTTTTT.

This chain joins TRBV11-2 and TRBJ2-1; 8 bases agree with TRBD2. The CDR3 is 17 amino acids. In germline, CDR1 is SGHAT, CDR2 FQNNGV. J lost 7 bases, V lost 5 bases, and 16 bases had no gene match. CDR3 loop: CASSPSPLAGFSNEQFF. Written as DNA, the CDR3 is TGTGCCAGCAGCCCCTCCCCCTTAGCGGGATTTTCGAATGAGCAGTTCTTC. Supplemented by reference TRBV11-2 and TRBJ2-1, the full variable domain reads EAGVAQSPRYKIIEKRQSVAFWCNPISGHATLYWYQQILGQGPKLLIQFQNNGVVDDSQLPKDRFSAERLKGVDSTLKIQPAKLEDSAVYLCASSPSPLAGFSNEQFFGPGTRLTVL.

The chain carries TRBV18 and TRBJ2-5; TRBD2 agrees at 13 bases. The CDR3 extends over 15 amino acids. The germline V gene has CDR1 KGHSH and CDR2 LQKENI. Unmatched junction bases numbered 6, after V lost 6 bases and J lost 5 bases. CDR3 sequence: CASSRGLAGLETQYF. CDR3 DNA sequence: TGTGCCAGCTCCCGGGGACTAGCGGGATTGGAGACCCAGTACTTC.

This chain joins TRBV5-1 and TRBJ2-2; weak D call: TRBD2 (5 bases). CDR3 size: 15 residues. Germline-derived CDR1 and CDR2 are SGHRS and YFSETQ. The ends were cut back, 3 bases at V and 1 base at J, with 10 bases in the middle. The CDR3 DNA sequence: TGCGCCAGCAGCTATGGCGGAGGGAACACCGGGGAGCTGTTTTTT. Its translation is CASSYGGGNTGELFF. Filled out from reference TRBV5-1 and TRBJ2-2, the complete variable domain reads KAGVTQTPRYLIKTRGQQVTLSCSPISGHRSVSWYQQTPGQGLQFLFEYFSETQRNKGNFPGRFSGRQFSNSRSEMNVSTLELGDSALYLCASSYGGGNTGELFFGEGSRLTVL.

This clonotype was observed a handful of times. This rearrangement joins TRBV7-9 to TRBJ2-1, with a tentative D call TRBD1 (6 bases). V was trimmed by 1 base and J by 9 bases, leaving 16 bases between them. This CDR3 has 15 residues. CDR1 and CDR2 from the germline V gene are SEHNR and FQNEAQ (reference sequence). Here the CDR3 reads CASSLGRTDSLEQFF. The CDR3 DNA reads TGTGCCAGCAGCTTAGGTAGGACAGACTCACTTGAGCAGTTCTTC.

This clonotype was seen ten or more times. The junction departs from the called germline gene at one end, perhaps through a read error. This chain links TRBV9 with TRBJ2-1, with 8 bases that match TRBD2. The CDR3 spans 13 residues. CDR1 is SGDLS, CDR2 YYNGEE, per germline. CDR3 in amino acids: CASSVAGSNEQFF. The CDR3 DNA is TGTGCCAGCAGTGTAGCGGGAAGCAATGAGCAGTTCTTC. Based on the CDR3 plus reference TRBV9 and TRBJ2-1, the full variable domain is DSGVTQTPKHLITATGQRVTLRCSPRSGDLSVYWYQQSLDQGLQFLIQYYNGEERAKGNILERFSAQQFPDLHSELNLSSLELGDSALYFCASSVAGSNEQFFGPGTRLTVL.

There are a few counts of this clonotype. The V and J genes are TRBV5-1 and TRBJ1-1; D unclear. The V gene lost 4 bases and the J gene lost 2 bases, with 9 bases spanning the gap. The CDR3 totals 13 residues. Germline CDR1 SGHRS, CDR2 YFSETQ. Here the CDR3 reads CASSPRYNTEAFF. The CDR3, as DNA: TGCGCCAGCAGCCCGAGATATAACACTGAAGCTTTCTTT.

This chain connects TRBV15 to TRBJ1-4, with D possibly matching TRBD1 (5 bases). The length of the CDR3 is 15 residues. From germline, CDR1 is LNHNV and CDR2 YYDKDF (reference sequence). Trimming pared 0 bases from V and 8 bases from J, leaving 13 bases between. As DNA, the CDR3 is TGTGCCACCAGCAGAGATTCGGTGGAGGGGGAAAAACTGTTTTTT. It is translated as CATSRDSVEGEKLFF.

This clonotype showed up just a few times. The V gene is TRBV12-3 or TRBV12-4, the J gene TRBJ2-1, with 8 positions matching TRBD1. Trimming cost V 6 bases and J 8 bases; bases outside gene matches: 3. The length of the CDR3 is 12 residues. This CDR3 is CASSPQGDEQFF. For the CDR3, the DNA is TGTGCCAGCAGCCCACAGGGGGATGAGCAGTTCTTC.

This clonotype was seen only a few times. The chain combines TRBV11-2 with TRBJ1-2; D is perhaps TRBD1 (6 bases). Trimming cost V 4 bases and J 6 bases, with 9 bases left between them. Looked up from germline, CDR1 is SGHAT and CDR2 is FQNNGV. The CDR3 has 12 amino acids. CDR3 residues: CASSSEGDGYTF. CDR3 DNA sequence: TGTGCCAGCAGCTCGGAGGGGGATGGCTACACCTTC.

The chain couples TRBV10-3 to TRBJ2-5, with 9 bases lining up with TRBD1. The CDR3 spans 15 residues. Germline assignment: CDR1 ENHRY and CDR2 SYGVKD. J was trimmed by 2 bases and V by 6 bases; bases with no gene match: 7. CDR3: CAISYSGQGQETQYF. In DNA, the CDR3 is TGTGCCATCAGCTATTCGGGACAGGGTCAAGAGACCCAGTACTTC.

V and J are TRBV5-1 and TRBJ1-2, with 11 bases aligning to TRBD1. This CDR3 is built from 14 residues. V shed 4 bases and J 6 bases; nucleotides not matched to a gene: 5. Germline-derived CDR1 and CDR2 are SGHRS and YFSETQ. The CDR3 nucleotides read TGCGCCAGCAGCCCGGGACAGGGGGTAGATGGCTACACCTTC. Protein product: CASSPGQGVDGYTF. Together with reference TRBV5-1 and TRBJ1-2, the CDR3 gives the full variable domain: KAGVTQTPRYLIKTRGQQVTLSCSPISGHRSVSWYQQTPGQGLQFLFEYFSETQRNKGNFPGRFSGRQFSNSRSEMNVSTLELGDSALYLCASSPGQGVDGYTFGSGTRLTVV.

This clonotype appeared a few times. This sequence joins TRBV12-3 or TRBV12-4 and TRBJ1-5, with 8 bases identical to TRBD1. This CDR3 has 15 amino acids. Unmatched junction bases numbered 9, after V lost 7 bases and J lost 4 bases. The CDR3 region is CASTQQGGLNQPQHF. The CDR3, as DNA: TGTGCCAGCACCCAACAGGGGGGACTTAATCAGCCCCAGCATTTT.

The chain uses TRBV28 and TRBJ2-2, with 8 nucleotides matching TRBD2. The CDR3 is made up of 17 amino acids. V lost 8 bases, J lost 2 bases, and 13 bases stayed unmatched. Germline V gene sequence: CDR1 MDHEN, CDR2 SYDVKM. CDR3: CASRNYPGGGNTGELFF. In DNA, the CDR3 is TGTGCCAGCCGAAATTACCCCGGGGGGGGTAACACCGGGGAGCTGTTTTTT.

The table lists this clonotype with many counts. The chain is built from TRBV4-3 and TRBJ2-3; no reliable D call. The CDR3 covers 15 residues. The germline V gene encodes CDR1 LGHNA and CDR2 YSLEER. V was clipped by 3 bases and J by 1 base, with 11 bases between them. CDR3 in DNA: TGCGCCAGCAGCCAGAGCCCGGGCCGCACAGATACGCAGTATTTT. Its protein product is CASSQSPGRTDTQYF.